This T cell receptor (beta chain) was captured by sequencing in a study of Ad26.COV2.S vaccination and SARS-CoV-2 variants. Study details: This donor came from the COV1001 trial of Ad26.COV2.S.

Stated treatment: about 20 received Ad26.COV2.S at low or high dose, single or two shots; about 5 received placebo; per-sample allocation not given. Specimens were obtained on day 63 following the first vaccine or placebo injection. Vaccination employed an Ad26 vector expressing the Wuhan-strain SARS-CoV-2 spike. The data were produced by immunoSEQ multiplex PCR, yet TCRdb's version contains in-frame clones alone and is incomplete. The sample consists of fewer than 400,000 clones, almost 90% of them appearing once. There are 14 residues in the CDR3. V shed 0 bases and J shed 2 bases, with 5 bases lying between them. Germline V gives CDR1 MGHRA, CDR2 YSYEKL. Findings of the study overall: Among vaccine recipients, spike-specific TCR breadth exceeded that of placebo recipients. Placebo recipients and vaccine recipients were similar in non-spike TCR breadth.

This clone came up a few times. The antigen remains unidentified. This material consisted of peripheral blood, taken in a trial of Ad26.COV2.S vaccine versus placebo. This sequence joins TRBV4-1 and TRBJ1-5; D is ambiguous. This TCR was sampled from a person between 18 and 59 years old who received the Ad26.COV2.S COVID-19 vaccine or a placebo. The CDR3 here is CASSQEYGNQPQHF. CDR3 bases: TGCGCCAGCAGCCAAGAATATGGCAATCAGCCCCAGCATTTT.